The 6 T cell receptor beta chains given below trace back to one sample, sequenced in a study of cytomegalovirus exposure and HLA in healthy donors. The PCR had 60 Vbeta and 13 Jbeta primers. The method was immunoSEQ multiplex PCR; TCRdb's version includes in-frame clones alone and lacks a portion of them. The sample shows 46,000 or so clones, roughly 64% of them seen only once. Sequencing was performed on PBMCs. The receptors were sampled from a man aged 55 to 70 in good health and CMV-seropositive.

The chain joins TRBV2 to TRBJ1-4; TRBD1 might be the D (6 bases). The V and J ends lost 8 bases and 8 bases respectively, with 21 bases between them. From germline, CDR1 is SNHLY and CDR2 FYNNEI. This CDR3 contains 15 residues. The CDR3 loop reads CASEYSEQGGEKLFF. The CDR3 nucleotides are TGTGCCAGCGAGTACTCGGAGCAAGGGGGAGAAAAACTGTTTTTT.

This clone was seen a single time. The chain is built from TRBV5-3 and TRBJ2-3, with 13 positions matching TRBD2. TRBV5-3 is an ORF, and what it does is uncertain. The CDR3 extends over 16 amino acids. The J segment lost 2 bases and the V segment lost 1 base, leaving 1 base of the junction unmatched. CDR3 nucleotide sequence: TGTGCCAGAAGCTTGACTAGCGGGAGGGCCACAGATACGCAGTATTTT. It yields the protein CARSLTSGRATDTQYF.

The CDR3 loop reads CASSPRPVRGTSSDEQFF. The CDR3 DNA sequence: TGTGCCAGCTCACCCCGACCAGTCAGGGGGACTAGCTCCGATGAGCAGTTCTTC. V gene TRBV18 combines with J gene TRBJ2-1; 9 bases agree with TRBD2. V was pared by 3 bases and J by 8 bases, with 17 bases of the junction left unmatched. The CDR3 contains 18 residues. CDR1 KGHSH and CDR2 LQKENI come from the germline V gene.

This chain joins TRBV27 and TRBJ1-3; no reliable D call. V lost 8 bases, J lost 4 bases, and 9 bases lay in between. Germline assignment: CDR1 MNHEY and CDR2 SMNVEV (reference sequence). This CDR3 contains 12 residues. The CDR3 DNA reads as TGTGCCAGCCTAGGTAAAGGAAACACCATATATTTT. It specifies CASLGKGNTIYF.

The chain links TRBV19 to TRBJ2-1, with 12 positions matching TRBD1. V was clipped by 3 bases and J by 7 bases; unmatched bases: 4. Germline V CDR1 and CDR2: LNHDA, SQIVND (reference sequence). This CDR3 is 15 amino acids long. The CDR3 here is CASSIWGQGANEQFF. CDR3 DNA: TGTGCCAGTAGTATTTGGGGACAGGGGGCAAATGAGCAGTTCTTC.

V is TRBV7-8 and J is TRBJ1-1; no clear D gene. Per germline, CDR1 SGHVS and CDR2 FQNEAQ. V lost 5 bases, J lost 4 bases, and 8 bases lay in between. The length of the CDR3 is 12 residues. The CDR3 here is CASSPRATEAFF. CDR3 DNA: TGTGCCAGCAGCCCTCGAGCCACTGAAGCTTTCTTT. Full variable domain (remainder filled in from reference TRBV7-8 and TRBJ1-1): GAGVSQSPRYKVAKRGQDVALRCDPISGHVSLFWYQQALGQGPEFLTYFQNEAQLDKSGLPSDRFFAERPEGSVSTLKIQRTQQEDSAVYLCASSPRATEAFFGQGTRLTVV.